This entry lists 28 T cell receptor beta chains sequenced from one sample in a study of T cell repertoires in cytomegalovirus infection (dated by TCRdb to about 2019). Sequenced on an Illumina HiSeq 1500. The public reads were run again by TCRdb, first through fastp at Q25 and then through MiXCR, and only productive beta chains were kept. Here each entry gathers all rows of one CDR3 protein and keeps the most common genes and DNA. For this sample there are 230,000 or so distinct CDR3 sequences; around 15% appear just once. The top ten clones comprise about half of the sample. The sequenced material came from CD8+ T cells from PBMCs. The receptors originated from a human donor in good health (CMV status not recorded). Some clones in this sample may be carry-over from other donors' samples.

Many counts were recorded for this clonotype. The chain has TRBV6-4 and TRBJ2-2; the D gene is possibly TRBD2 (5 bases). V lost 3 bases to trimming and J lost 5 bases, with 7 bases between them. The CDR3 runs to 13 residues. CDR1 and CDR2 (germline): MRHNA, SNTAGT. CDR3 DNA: TGTGCCAGCAGTGAAAGGGAGACCGGGGAGCTGTTTTTT. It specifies CASSERETGELFF.

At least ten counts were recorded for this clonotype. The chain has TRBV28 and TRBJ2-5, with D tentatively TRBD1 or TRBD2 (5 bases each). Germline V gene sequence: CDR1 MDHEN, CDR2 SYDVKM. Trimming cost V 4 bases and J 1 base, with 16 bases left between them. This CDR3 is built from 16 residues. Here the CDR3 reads CASSSTGTYRQETQYF. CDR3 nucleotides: TGTGCCAGCAGTTCCACCGGGACCTATCGCCAAGAGACCCAGTACTTC.

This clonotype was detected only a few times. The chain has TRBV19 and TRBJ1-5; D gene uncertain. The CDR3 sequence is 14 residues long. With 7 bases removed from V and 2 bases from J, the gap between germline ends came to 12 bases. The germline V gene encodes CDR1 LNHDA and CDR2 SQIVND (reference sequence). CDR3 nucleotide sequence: TGTGCCAGTACGGGCCTTCAGGGCAATCAGCCCCAGCATTTT. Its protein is CASTGLQGNQPQHF. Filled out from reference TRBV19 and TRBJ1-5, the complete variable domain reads DGGITQSPKYLFRKEGQNVTLSCEQNLNHDAMYWYRQDPGQGLRLIYYSQIVNDFQKGDIAEGYSVSREKKESFPLTVTSAQKNPTAFYLCASTGLQGNQPQHFGDGTRLSIL.

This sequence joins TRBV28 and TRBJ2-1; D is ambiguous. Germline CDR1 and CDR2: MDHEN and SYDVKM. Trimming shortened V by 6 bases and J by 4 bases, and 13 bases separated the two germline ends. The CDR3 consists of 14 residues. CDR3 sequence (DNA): TGTGCCAGCAGCCCCCCGGCCTATTACAATGAGCAGTTCTTC. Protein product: CASSPPAYYNEQFF.

CDR3 bases: TGTGCCAGCAGTAACCACCCGAGGGGGCTGGACACTGAAGCTTTCTTT. Its translation: CASSNHPRGLDTEAFF. The chain carries TRBV6-5 and TRBJ1-1; 7 positions agree with TRBD1. This CDR3 contains 16 residues. Germline trimming cut 5 bases from V and 3 bases from J; bases unmatched to any gene: 12. Germline V gene sequence: CDR1 MNHEY, CDR2 SVGAGI.

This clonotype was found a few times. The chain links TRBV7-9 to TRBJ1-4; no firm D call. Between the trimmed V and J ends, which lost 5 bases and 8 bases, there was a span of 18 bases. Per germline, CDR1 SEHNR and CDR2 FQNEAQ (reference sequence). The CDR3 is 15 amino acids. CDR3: CASSPPSSRGEKLFF. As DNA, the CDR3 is TGTGCCAGCAGCCCCCCTTCCTCCCGAGGGGAAAAACTGTTTTTT.

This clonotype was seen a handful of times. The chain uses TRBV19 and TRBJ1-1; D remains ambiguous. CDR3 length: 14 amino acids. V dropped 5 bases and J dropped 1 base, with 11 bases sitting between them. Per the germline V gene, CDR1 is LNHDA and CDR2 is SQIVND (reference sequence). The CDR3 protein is CASSSTTENTEAFF. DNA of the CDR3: TGTGCCAGTAGTTCCACAACAGAGAACACTGAAGCTTTCTTT. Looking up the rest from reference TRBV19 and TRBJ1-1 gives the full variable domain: DGGITQSPKYLFRKEGQNVTLSCEQNLNHDAMYWYRQDPGQGLRLIYYSQIVNDFQKGDIAEGYSVSREKKESFPLTVTSAQKNPTAFYLCASSSTTENTEAFFGQGTRLTVV.

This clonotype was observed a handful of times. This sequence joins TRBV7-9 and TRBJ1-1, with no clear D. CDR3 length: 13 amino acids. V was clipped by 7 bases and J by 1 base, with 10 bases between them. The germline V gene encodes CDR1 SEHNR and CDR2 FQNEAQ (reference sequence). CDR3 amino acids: CASTPPANTEAFF. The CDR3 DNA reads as TGTGCCAGCACCCCCCCGGCGAACACTGAAGCTTTCTTT.

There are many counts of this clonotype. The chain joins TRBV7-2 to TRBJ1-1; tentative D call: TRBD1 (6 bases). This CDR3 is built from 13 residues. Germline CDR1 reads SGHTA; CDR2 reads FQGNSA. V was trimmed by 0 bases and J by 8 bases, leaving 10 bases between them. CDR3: CASSLAPGVEAFF. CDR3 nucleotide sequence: TGTGCCAGCAGCTTAGCTCCAGGGGTGGAAGCTTTCTTT. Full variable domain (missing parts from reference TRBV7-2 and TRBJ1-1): GAGVSQSPSNKVTEKGKDVELRCDPISGHTALYWYRQSLGQGLEFLIYFQGNSAPDKSGLPSDRFSAERTGGSVSTLTIQRTQQEDSAVYLCASSLAPGVEAFFGQGTRLTVV.

The CDR3 loop reads CASSQEGTAYGYTF. Here the CDR3 DNA reads TGTGCCAGCAGCCAAGAGGGAACGGCCTATGGCTACACCTTC. The V call is TRBV14, the J call TRBJ1-2; D remains ambiguous. CDR1 and CDR2 (germline): SGHDN, FVKESK. The V and J ends lost 0 bases and 4 bases respectively, with 9 bases between them. This CDR3 spans 14 amino acids.

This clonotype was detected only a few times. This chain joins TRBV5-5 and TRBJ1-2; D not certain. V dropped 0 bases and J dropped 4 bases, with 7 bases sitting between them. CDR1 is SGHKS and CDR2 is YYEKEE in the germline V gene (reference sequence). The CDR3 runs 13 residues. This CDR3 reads CASSLELRYGYTF. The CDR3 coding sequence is TGTGCCAGCAGCTTGGAGCTGCGCTATGGCTACACCTTC. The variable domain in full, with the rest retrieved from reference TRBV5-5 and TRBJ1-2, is DAGVTQSPTHLIKTRGQQVTLRCSPISGHKSVSWYQQVLGQGPQFIFQYYEKEERGRGNFPDRFSARQFPNYSSELNVNALLLGDSALYLCASSLELRYGYTFGSGTRLTVV.

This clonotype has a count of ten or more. The CDR3 region is CASSYQGQAQMNTEAFF. Here the CDR3 DNA reads TGTGCCAGCAGTTACCAGGGACAGGCCCAAATGAACACTGAAGCTTTCTTT. J is TRBJ1-1 and V is TRBV6-6, with TRBD1 identical over 8 bases. Germline V gene sequence: CDR1 MNHNY, CDR2 SVGAGI (reference sequence). With V trimmed by 2 bases and J by 0 bases, 8 bases remained unmatched. CDR3 size: 17 residues.

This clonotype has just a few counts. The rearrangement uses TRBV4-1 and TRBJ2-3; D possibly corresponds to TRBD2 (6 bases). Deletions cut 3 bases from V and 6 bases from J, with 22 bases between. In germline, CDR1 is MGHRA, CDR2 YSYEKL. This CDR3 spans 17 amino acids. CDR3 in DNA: TGCGCCAGCAGCCACCCCCGGGACTCTGACCTCGAGGATACGCAGTATTTT. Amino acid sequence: CASSHPRDSDLEDTQYF.

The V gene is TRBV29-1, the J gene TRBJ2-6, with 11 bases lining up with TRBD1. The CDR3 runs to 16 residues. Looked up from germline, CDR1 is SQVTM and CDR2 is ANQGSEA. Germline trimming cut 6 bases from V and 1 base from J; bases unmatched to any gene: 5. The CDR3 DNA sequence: TGCAGCGTCTCCGGGACAGGGGGATCTGGGGCCAACGTCCTGACTTTC. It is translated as CSVSGTGGSGANVLTF.

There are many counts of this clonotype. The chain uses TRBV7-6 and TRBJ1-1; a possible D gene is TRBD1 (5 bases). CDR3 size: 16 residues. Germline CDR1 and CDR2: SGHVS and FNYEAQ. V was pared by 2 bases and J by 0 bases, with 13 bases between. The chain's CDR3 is CASSLTQEGMNTEAFF. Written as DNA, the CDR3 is TGTGCCAGCAGCTTAACCCAGGAGGGGATGAACACTGAAGCTTTCTTT.

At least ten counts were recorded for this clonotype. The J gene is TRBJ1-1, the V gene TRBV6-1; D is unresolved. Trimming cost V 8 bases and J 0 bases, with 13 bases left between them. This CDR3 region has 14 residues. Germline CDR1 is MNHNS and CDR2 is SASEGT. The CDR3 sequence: CASPAFRMNTEAFF. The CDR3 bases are TGTGCCAGCCCCGCGTTTCGGATGAACACTGAAGCTTTCTTT.

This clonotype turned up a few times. The CDR3 is CSVEMTGELFF. The CDR3 DNA follows: TGCAGCGTTGAAATGACCGGGGAGCTGTTTTTT. This chain uses TRBV29-1 with TRBJ2-2; D is undetermined. V lost 2 bases and J 5 bases, leaving 3 bases between the germline ends. The germline V gene has CDR1 SQVTM and CDR2 ANQGSEA. The CDR3 runs 11 residues.

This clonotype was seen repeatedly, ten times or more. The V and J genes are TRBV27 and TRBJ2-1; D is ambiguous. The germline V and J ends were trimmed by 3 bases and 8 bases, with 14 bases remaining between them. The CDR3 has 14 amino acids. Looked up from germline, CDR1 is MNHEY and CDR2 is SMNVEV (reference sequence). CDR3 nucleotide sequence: TGTGCCAGCAGTTTCTACGGGCCCGTCGATGAGCAGTTCTTC. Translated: CASSFYGPVDEQFF.

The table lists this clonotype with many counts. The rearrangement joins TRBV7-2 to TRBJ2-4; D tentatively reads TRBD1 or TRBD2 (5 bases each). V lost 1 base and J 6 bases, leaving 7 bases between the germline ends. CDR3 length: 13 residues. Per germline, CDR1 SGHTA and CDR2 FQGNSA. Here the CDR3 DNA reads TGTGCCAGCAGCTTAGGTGGGGGAAACATTCAGTACTTC. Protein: CASSLGGGNIQYF. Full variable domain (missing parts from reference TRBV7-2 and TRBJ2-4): GAGVSQSPSNKVTEKGKDVELRCDPISGHTALYWYRQSLGQGLEFLIYFQGNSAPDKSGLPSDRFSAERTGGSVSTLTIQRTQQEDSAVYLCASSLGGGNIQYFGAGTRLSVL.

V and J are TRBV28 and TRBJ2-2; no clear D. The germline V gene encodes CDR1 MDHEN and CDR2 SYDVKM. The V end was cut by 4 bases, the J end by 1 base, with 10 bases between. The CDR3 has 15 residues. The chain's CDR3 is CASSYRIQNTGELFF. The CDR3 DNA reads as TGTGCCAGCAGTTACAGAATTCAGAACACCGGGGAGCTGTTTTTT.

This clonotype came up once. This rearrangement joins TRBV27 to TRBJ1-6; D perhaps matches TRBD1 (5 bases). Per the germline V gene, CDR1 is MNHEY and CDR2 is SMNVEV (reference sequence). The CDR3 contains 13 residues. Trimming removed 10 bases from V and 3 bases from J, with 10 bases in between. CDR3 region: CANGAFYNSPLHF. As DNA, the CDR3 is TGTGCCAACGGGGCCTTCTATAATTCACCCCTCCACTTT.

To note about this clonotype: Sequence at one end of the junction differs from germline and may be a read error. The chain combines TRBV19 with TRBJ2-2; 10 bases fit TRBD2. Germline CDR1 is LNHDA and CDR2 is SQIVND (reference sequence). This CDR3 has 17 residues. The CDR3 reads CTSSNPLAGALAGELFF. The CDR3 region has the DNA TGTACCAGTAGTAACCCTCTAGCGGGGGCCCTCGCCGGGGAGCTGTTTTTT.

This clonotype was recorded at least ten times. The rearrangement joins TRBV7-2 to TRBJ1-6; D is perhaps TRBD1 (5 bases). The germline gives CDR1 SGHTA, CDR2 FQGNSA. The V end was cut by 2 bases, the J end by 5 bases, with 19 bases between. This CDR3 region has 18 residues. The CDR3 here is CASSLNMRGLPDNSPLHF. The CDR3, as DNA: TGTGCCAGCAGCTTAAACATGAGGGGATTGCCCGATAATTCACCCCTCCACTTT.

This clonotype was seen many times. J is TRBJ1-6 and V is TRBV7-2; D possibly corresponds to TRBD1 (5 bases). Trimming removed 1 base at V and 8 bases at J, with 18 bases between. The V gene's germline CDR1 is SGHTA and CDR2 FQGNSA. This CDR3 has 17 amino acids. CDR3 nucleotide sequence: TGTGCCAGCAGCTTAGACGGGACGACCTATAGGGATTCACCCCTCCACTTT. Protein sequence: CASSLDGTTYRDSPLHF.

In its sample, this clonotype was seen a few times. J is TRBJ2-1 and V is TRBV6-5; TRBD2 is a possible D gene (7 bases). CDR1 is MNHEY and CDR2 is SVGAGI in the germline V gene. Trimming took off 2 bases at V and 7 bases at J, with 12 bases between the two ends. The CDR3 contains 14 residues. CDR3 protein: CASSYAGEGNEQFF. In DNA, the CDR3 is TGTGCCAGCAGTTACGCAGGGGAGGGGAATGAGCAGTTCTTC.

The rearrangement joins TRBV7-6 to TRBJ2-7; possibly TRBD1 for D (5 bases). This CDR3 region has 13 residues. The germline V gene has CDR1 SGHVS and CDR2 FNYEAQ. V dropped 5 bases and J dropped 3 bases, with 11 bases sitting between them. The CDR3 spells CASSPQTDYEQYF. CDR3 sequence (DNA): TGTGCCAGCAGCCCTCAGACAGACTACGAGCAGTACTTC.

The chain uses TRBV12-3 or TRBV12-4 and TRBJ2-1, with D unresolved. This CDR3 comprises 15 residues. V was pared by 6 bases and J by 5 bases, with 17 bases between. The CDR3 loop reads CASRRRLILHNEQFF. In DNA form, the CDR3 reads TGTGCCAGCAGGCGCCGTCTCATCTTACACAATGAGCAGTTCTTC.

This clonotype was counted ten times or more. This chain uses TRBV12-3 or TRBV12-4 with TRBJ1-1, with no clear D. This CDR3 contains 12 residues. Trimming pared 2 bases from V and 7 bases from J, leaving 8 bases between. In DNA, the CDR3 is TGTGCCAGCAGTTTATGGCCAGTTGAAGCTTTCTTT. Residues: CASSLWPVEAFF.